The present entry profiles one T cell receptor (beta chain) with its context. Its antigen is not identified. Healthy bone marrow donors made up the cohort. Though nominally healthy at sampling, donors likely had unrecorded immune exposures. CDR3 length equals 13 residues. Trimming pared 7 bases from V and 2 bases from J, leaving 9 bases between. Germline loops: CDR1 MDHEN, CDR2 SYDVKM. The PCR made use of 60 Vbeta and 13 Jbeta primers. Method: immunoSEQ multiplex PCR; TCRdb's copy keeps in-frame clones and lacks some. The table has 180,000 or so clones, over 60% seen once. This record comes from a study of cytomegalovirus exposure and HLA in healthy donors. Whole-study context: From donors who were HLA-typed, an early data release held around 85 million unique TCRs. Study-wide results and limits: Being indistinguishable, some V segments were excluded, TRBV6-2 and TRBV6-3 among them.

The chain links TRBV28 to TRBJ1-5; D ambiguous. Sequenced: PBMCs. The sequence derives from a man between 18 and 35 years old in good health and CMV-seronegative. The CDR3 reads CASIRDGNQPQHF. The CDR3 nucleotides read TGTGCCAGCATCCGGGATGGCAATCAGCCCCAGCATTTT.